The entry below gives a single T cell receptor (beta chain) sequence along with its context. The CDR3 totals 16 residues. Trimming removed 6 bases from V and 0 bases from J; junction bases left unmatched: 6. Germline V CDR1 and CDR2: SEHNR, FQNEAQ (reference sequence). The sample is drawn from a study of blood T cell repertoires in COVID-19. TCRdb keeps only in-frame clones here, not all; method: immunoSEQ multiplex PCR. The repertoire includes approximately 170,000 clones, 70% to 90% of them detected once, and 4.4% sits in the top ten. This TCR derives from a woman aged 45-59 years who had recovered from COVID-19. Sequences were obtained from PBMCs or T cells enriched from blood (not recorded which). The chain carries TRBV7-9 and TRBJ2-1; 9 positions match TRBD2. The chain's CDR3 is CASRPTSGSSYNEQFF. The CDR3 nucleotides are TGTGCCAGCAGACCGACTAGCGGTAGCTCCTACAATGAGCAGTTCTTC.